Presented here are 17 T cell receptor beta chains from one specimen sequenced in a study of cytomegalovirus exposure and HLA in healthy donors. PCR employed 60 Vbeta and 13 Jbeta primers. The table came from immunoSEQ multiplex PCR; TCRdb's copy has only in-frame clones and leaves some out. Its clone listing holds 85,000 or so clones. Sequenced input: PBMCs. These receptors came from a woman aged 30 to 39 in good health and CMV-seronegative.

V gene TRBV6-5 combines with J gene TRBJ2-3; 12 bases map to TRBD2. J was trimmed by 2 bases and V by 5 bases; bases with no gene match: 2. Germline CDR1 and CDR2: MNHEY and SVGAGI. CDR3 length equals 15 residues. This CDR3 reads CASSLAGGNTDTQYF. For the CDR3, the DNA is TGTGCCAGCAGTCTAGCGGGAGGGAACACAGATACGCAGTATTTT.

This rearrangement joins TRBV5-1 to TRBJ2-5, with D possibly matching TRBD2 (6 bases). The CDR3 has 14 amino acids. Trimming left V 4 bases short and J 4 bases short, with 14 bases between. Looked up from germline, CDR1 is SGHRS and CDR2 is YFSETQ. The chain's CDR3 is CASSPLPEGETQYF. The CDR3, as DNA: TGCGCCAGCAGCCCTCTACCGGAGGGAGAGACCCAGTACTTC.

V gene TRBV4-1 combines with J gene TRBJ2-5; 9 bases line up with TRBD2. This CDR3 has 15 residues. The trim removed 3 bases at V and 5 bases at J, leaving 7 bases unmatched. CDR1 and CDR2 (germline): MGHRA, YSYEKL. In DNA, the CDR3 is TGCGCCAGCAGCCATATTAGCGGGAGCGGGGAGACCCAGTACTTC. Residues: CASSHISGSGETQYF.

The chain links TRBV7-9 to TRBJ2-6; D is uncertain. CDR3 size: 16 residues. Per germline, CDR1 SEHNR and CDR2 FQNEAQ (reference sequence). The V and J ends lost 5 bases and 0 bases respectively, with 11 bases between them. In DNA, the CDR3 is TGTGCCAGCAGCGCCAGGTCTAACTCTGGGGCCAACGTCCTGACTTTC. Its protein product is CASSARSNSGANVLTF.

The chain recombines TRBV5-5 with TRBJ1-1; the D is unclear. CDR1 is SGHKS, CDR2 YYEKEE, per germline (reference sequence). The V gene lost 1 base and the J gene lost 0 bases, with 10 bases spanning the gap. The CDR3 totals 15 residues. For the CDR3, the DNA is TGTGCCAGCAGCTTGATACCAGGCATGAACACTGAAGCTTTCTTT. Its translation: CASSLIPGMNTEAFF.

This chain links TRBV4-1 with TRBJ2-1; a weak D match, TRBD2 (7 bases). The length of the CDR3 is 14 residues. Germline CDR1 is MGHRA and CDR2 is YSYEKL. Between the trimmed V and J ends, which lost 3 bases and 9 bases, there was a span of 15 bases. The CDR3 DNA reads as TGCGCCAGCAGCCAGGGGGCGGGGGCGACTGAGCAGTTCTTC. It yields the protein CASSQGAGATEQFF.

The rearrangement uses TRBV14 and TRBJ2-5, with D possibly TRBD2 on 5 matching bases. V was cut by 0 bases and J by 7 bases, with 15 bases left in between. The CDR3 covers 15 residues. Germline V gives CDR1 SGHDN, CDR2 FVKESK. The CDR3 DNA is TGTGCCAGCAGCCAAGACCCTCCGAGGGTGGGGACCCAGTACTTC. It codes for CASSQDPPRVGTQYF.

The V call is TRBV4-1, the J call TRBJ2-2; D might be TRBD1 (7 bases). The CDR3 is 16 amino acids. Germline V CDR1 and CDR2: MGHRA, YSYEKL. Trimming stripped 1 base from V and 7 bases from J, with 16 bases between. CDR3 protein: CASSQGAGGYDGELFF. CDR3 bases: TGCGCCAGCAGCCAAGGGGCAGGGGGGTATGACGGGGAGCTGTTTTTT.

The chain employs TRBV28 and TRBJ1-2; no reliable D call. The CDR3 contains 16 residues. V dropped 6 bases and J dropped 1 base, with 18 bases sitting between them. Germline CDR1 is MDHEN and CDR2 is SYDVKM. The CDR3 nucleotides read TGTGCCAGCAGGGAGGGTTGGACGAGTTATAACTATGGCTACACCTTC. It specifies CASREGWTSYNYGYTF.

The CDR3 coding sequence is TGCAGTGCTAAGAGCTGGAATGAGCAGTTCTTC. Protein sequence: CSAKSWNEQFF. The rearrangement links TRBV20-1 to TRBJ2-1; D not resolved. Germline values: CDR1 DFQATT, CDR2 SNEGSKA (reference sequence). This CDR3 is 11 amino acids long. V was shortened by 4 bases and J by 7 bases, with 8 bases between the two germline ends.

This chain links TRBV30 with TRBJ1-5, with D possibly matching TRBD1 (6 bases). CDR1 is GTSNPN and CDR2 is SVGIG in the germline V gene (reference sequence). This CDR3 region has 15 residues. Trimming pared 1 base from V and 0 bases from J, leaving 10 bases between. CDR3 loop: CAWSGSDSSNQPQHF. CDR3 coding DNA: TGTGCCTGGAGTGGGTCGGACAGTAGCAATCAGCCCCAGCATTTT.

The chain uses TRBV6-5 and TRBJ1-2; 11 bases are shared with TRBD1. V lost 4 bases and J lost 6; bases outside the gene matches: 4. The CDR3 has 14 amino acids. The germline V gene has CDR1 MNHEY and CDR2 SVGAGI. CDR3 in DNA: TGTGCCAGCAGTTCGGGACAGGGGGGGAATGGCTACACCTTC. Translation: CASSSGQGGNGYTF.

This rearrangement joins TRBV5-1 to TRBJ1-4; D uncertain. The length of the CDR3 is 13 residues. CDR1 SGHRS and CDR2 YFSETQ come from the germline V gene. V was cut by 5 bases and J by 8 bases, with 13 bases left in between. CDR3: CASRGLAGEKLFF. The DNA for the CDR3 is TGCGCCAGCAGGGGGTTGGCGGGCGAAAAACTGTTTTTT.

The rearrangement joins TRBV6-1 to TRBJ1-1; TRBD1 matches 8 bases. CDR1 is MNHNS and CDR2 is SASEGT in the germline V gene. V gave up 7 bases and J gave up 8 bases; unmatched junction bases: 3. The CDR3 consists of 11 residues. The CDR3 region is CASKRTGEAFF. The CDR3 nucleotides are TGTGCCAGCAAACGGACAGGGGAAGCTTTCTTT.

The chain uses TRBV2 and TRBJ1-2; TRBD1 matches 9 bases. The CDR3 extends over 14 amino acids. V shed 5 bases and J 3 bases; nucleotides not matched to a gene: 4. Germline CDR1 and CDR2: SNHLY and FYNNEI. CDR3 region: CASSPGQGHYGYTF. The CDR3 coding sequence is TGTGCCAGCAGTCCGGGACAGGGCCACTATGGCTACACCTTC.

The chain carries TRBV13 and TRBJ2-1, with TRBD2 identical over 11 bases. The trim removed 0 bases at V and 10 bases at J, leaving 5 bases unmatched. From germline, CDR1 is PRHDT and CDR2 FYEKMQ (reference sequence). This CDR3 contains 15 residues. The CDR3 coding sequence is TGTGCCAGCAGCTTAGGGCTAGCGGGAGGACGGGAGCAGTTCTTC. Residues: CASSLGLAGGREQFF. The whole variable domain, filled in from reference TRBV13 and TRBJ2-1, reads AAGVIQSPRHLIKEKRETATLKCYPIPRHDTVYWYQQGPGQDPQFLISFYEKMQSDKGSIPDRFSAQQFSDYHSELNMSSLELGDSALYFCASSLGLAGGREQFFGPGTRLTVL.

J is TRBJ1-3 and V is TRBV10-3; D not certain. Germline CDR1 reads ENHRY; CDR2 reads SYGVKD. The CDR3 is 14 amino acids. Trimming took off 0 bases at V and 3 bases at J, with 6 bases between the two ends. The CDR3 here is CAISESEVGNTIYF. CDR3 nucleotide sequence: TGTGCCATCAGTGAGTCTGAGGTTGGAAACACCATATATTTT.